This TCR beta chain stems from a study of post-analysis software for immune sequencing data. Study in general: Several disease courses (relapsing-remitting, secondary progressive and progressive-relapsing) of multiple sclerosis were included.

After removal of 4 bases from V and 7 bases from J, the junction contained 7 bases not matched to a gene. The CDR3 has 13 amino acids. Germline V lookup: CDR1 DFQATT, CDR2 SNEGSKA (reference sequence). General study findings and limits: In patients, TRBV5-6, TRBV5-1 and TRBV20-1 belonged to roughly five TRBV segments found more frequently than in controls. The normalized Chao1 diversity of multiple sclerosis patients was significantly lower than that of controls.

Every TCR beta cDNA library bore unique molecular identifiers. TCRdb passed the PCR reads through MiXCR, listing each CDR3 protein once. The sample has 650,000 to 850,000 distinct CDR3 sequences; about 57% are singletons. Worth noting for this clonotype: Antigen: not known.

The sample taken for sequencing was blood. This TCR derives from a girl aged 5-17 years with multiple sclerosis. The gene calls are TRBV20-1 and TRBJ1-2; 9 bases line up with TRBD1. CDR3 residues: CSAKQGAKPGYTF. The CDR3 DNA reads TGCAGTGCTAAACAGGGGGCGAAACCTGGCTACACCTTC.